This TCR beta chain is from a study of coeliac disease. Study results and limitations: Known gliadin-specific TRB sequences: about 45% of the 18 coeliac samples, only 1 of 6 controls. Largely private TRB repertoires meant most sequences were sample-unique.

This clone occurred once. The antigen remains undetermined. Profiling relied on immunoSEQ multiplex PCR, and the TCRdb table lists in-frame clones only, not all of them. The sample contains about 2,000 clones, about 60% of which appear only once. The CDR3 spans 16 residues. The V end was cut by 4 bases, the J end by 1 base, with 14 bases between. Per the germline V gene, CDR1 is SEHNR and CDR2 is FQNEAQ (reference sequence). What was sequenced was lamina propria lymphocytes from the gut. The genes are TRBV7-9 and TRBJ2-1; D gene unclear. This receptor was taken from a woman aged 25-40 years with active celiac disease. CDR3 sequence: CASSSLPGLSYNEQFF. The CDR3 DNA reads TGTGCCAGCAGCTCCCTGCCAGGCCTATCCTACAATGAGCAGTTCTTC. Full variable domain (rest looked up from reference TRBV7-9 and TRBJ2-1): DTGVSQNPRHKITKRGQNVTFRCDPISEHNRLYWYRQTLGQGPEFLTYFQNEAQLEKSRLLSDRFSAERPKGSFSTLEIQRTEQGDSAMYLCASSSLPGLSYNEQFFGPGTRLTVL.